Listed below are T cell receptor beta chains from one sample, sequenced in a study of shared clonotypes between healthy human individuals. The repertoire was sequenced with immunoSEQ multiplex PCR; TCRdb's copy has only in-frame clones and lacks some. Of around 1,100,000 clones in the sample, roughly 80% were seen once. Sequenced material: memory CD4+ T cells from PBMCs. The receptors originated from a man in his late teens or twenties in good health. Some clones in this sample may be carry-over from other donors' samples. The CDR3 runs from the conserved cysteine through the conserved F or W. Each record gives: V gene, clone size, J gene, D gene, CDR3 protein, CDR3 DNA. The D gene is left open where the match is weak. Clone size is not always given. Where it is, it says once, few, many or a class for expanded clones.

TRBV9	NA	TRBJ1-3	NA	CASSVGGRSSGNTIYF	TGTGCCAGCAGCGTAGGGGGTCGGAGCTCTGGAAACACCATATATTTT
TRBV18	once	TRBJ1-3	NA	CASSTRDSGNTIYF	TGTGCCAGCTCCACGAGAGACTCTGGAAACACCATATATTTT
TRBV11-3	NA	TRBJ2-7	TRBD2	CASSSGGLPYEQYF	TGTGCCAGCAGCTCGGGGGGACTGCCCTACGAGCAGTACTTC
TRBV4-1	once	TRBJ1-3	NA	CASSQGGGGMAGNTIYF	TGCGCCAGCAGCCAAGGGGGAGGGGGGATGGCTGGAAACACCATATATTTT
TRBV2	many	TRBJ2-7	NA	CATFGTPEYEQYF	TGTGCCACGTTCGGGACGCCAGAGTACGAGCAGTACTTC
TRBV29-1	NA	TRBJ2-5	TRBD2	CSGKWGGQETQYF	TGCAGCGGAAAGTGGGGGGGCCAAGAGACCCAGTACTTC
TRBV4-1	NA	TRBJ1-5	NA	CASSQVVGLPTLALYQPQHF	TGCGCCAGCAGCCAAGTGGTGGGACTGCCTACTTTAGCGCTCTATCAGCCCCAGCATTTT
TRBV30	NA	TRBJ1-1	NA	CAWSPPRWTEAFF	TGTGCCTGGAGCCCTCCAAGGTGGACTGAAGCTTTCTTT
TRBV5-4	NA	TRBJ2-7	TRBD2	CASSGGGAGAGVNEQYF	TGTGCCAGCAGCGGGGGTGGAGCGGGAGCAGGTGTTAACGAGCAGTACTTC
TRBV5-1	once	TRBJ2-7	TRBD2	CASGRGTSGYEQYF	TGCGCCAGCGGCAGGGGGACTAGCGGCTACGAGCAGTACTTC
TRBV29-1	once	TRBJ2-3	NA	CSVFSIFGTDTQYF	TGCAGCGTCTTCAGTATATTCGGCACAGATACGCAGTATTTT
TRBV29-1	NA	TRBJ1-2	NA	CSVSVNYGYTF	TGCAGCGTCTCCGTGAACTATGGCTACACCTTC
TRBV11-1	NA	TRBJ2-4	NA	CASSLTGVAKNIQYF	TGTGCCAGCAGCTTAACGGGGGTAGCCAAAAACATTCAGTACTTC
TRBV6-6	NA	TRBJ1-4	NA	CASSYSGGSNEKLFF	TGTGCCAGCAGTTACTCGGGCGGGTCTAATGAAAAACTGTTTTTT
TRBV4-2	NA	TRBJ2-3	NA	CASSLSRDTQYF	TGTGCCAGCAGCCTCTCGAGAGATACGCAGTATTTT
TRBV7-6	once	TRBJ2-1	TRBD2	CASSLSASGTAYNEQFF	TGTGCCAGCAGCTTAAGCGCTAGCGGGACAGCTTACAATGAGCAGTTCTTC
TRBV11-3	NA	TRBJ1-1	TRBD1	CASSPDRDGGAFF	TGTGCCAGCAGCCCCGACAGGGATGGTGGAGCTTTCTTT
TRBV27	few	TRBJ2-1	TRBD2	CASSLRLAGVGEQFF	TGTGCCAGCAGTCTCAGACTAGCGGGAGTAGGTGAGCAGTTCTTC
TRBV7-2	once	TRBJ2-1	NA	CASSLAIGGMGYNEQFF	TGTGCCAGCAGCTTAGCGATCGGGGGCATGGGCTACAATGAGCAGTTCTTC
TRBV5-6	NA	TRBJ2-1	TRBD2	CASSSLAGRYNEQFF	TGTGCCAGCAGCTCACTAGCGGGACGATACAATGAGCAGTTCTTC
TRBV4-2	few	TRBJ2-1	TRBD2	CASSLQSGSPYNEQFF	TGTGCCAGCAGCCTGCAAAGCGGGAGCCCCTACAATGAGCAGTTCTTC
TRBV7-3	NA	TRBJ2-1	TRBD1	CASSSTRDRGDNEQFF	TGTGCCAGCAGCTCCACCAGAGACAGGGGAGACAATGAGCAGTTCTTC
TRBV5-1	NA	TRBJ2-3	NA	CASSQTGPDTQYF	TGCGCCAGCAGCCAGACCGGACCAGATACGCAGTATTTT
TRBV18	NA	TRBJ1-5	TRBD1	CASSPPGTGNVRQPQHF	TGTGCCAGCTCACCACCGGGGACAGGGAATGTCCGTCAGCCCCAGCATTTT
TRBV28	NA	TRBJ1-2	TRBD1	CASSPLGGSGGGGYTF	TGTGCCAGCAGTCCACTAGGCGGTTCAGGGGGCGGGGGCTACACCTTC
TRBV7-9	NA	TRBJ2-7	NA	CASSLAGLQGNEQYF	TGTGCCAGCAGCTTAGCAGGGCTCCAGGGGAATGAGCAGTACTTC
TRBV28	NA	TRBJ2-3	NA	CASSQPSSTDTQYF	TGTGCCAGCAGTCAACCTAGCAGCACAGATACGCAGTATTTT
TRBV5-4	NA	TRBJ1-5	NA	CASSLAGGGNQPQHF	TGTGCCAGCAGCTTGGCTGGGGGCGGCAATCAGCCCCAGCATTTT
TRBV5-1	NA	TRBJ2-3	TRBD2	CASSPTSPDTQYF	TGCGCCAGCAGCCCGACTAGCCCAGATACGCAGTATTTT
TRBV7-2	NA	TRBJ1-1	NA	CASSLAGMNTEAFF	TGTGCCAGCAGCTTAGCTGGGATGAACACTGAAGCTTTCTTT
TRBV4-2	once	TRBJ2-5	NA	CASSRGPGPEETQYF	TGTGCCAGCAGCAGAGGGCCAGGGCCGGAAGAGACCCAGTACTTC
TRBV7-3	NA	TRBJ1-1	TRBD1	CASSPRTGGGTEAFF	TGTGCCAGCAGCCCCAGGACAGGGGGCGGCACTGAAGCTTTCTTT
TRBV30	NA	TRBJ1-6	NA	CAWSLDNSPLHF	TGTGCCTGGAGTTTAGATAATTCACCCCTCCACTTT
TRBV18	NA	TRBJ2-1	TRBD2	CASSGGAGGDEQFF	TGTGCCAGCTCAGGAGGGGCGGGAGGTGATGAGCAGTTCTTC
TRBV6-5	NA	TRBJ2-2	NA	CASTLVRETGELFF	TGTGCCAGCACTCTAGTCCGGGAGACCGGGGAGCTGTTTTTT
TRBV11-1	few	TRBJ2-6	TRBD1	CASQPGQGISGANVLTF	TGTGCCTCCCAACCGGGACAGGGGATATCTGGGGCCAACGTCCTGACTTTC
TRBV14	many	TRBJ2-2	TRBD1	CASSHNRGRNTGELFF	TGTGCCAGCAGCCATAACAGGGGGCGTAACACCGGGGAGCTGTTTTTT
TRBV6-6	NA	TRBJ2-7	NA	CASSYPGASPSYEQYF	TGTGCCAGCAGTTACCCCGGGGCTTCCCCGTCCTACGAGCAGTACTTC
TRBV5-6	NA	TRBJ1-6	NA	CASSSTGQYNSPLHF	TGTGCCAGCAGCTCAACTGGACAATATAATTCACCCCTCCACTTT
TRBV28	NA	TRBJ1-2	NA	CASRTPGSPDVSYTF	TGTGCCAGCCGGACGCCAGGTTCCCCGGATGTTAGCTACACCTTC
TRBV5-6	NA	TRBJ2-1	TRBD2	CASRPGLAGGPLEQFF	TGTGCCAGCAGGCCGGGACTAGCGGGAGGGCCTCTTGAGCAGTTCTTC
TRBV30	NA	TRBJ2-5	NA	CAWSGTRGETQYF	TGTGCCTGGAGCGGGACTCGAGGGGAGACACAGTACTTC
TRBV19	NA	TRBJ1-5	NA	CASSDRRFNQPQHF	TGTGCCAGTAGTGACAGGCGTTTTAATCAGCCCCAGCATTTT
TRBV6-5	NA	TRBJ2-7	NA	CASSEFDEQYF	TGTGCCAGCAGTGAATTCGACGAGCAGTACTTC
TRBV7-2	NA	TRBJ1-4	NA	CASSPGHGGEKLFF	TGTGCCAGCAGCCCCGGACACGGAGGGGAAAAACTGTTTTTT
TRBV4-2	NA	TRBJ2-3	NA	CASSQEPSGSSTDTQYF	TGTGCCAGCAGCCAAGAACCGAGCGGATCTAGCACAGATACGCAGTATTTT
TRBV7-2	NA	TRBJ2-2	NA	CASSFTDTGELFF	TGTGCCAGCAGCTTCACGGACACCGGGGAGCTGTTTTTT
TRBV27	NA	TRBJ1-5	TRBD1	CASRQGMIVDQPQHF	TGTGCCAGCAGACAGGGGATGATAGTGGATCAGCCCCAGCATTTT
TRBV18	NA	TRBJ2-5	NA	CASSPPRGGETQYF	TGTGCCAGCTCACCACCCAGGGGAGGGGAGACCCAGTACTTC
TRBV7-9	NA	TRBJ2-7	NA	CASSFSSGPEQYF	TGTGCCAGCAGCTTTAGCTCCGGTCCCGAGCAGTACTTC
TRBV4-1	NA	TRBJ2-2	TRBD2	CASSQLELAGYTGELFF	TGCGCCAGCAGTCAATTAGAACTAGCGGGATACACCGGGGAGCTGTTTTTT
TRBV5-5	NA	TRBJ1-2	NA	CASSFGPDYGYTF	TGTGCCAGCAGCTTCGGCCCCGACTATGGCTACACCTTC
TRBV9	NA	TRBJ2-3	NA	CASSVGYEGGRGTDTQYF	TGTGCCAGCAGCGTAGGGTATGAGGGTGGCAGGGGCACAGATACGCAGTATTTT
TRBV29-1	NA	TRBJ2-7	NA	CSVEDQAGYEQYF	TGCAGCGTTGAAGATCAGGCGGGTTACGAGCAGTACTTC
TRBV19	once	TRBJ1-5	NA	CASTGGPLNQPQHF	TGTGCCAGTACGGGGGGACCGCTCAATCAGCCCCAGCATTTT
TRBV5-1	NA	TRBJ1-1	NA	CASSLVGANTEAFF	TGCGCCAGCAGCTTGGTTGGTGCGAACACTGAAGCTTTCTTT
TRBV6-5	NA	TRBJ2-3	NA	CASGGQSTDTQYF	TGTGCCAGCGGGGGCCAAAGCACAGATACGCAGTATTTT
TRBV5-8	NA	TRBJ1-1	NA	CASSWRVGTEAFF	TGTGCCAGCAGCTGGAGGGTTGGCACTGAAGCTTTCTTT